A selection of T cell receptor beta chains follows, all from one sample in a study of HIV-infected patients and healthy controls. TCRdb re-called the 5' RACE reads with MiXCR, one entry per CDR3 protein. The sample has about 6,000 distinct CDR3 sequences; around 8.8% are singletons. Sequenced material: blood, taken during antiretroviral therapy. The receptors derive from an adult with HIV infection. Each CDR3 is given with its conserved first and last residue. D genes are given only for firm matches. The size of a clone is reported for some rows only, either as once, few or many, or as a class for expanded clones.

J gene | clone size | D gene | V gene | CDR3 protein | CDR3 DNA
TRBJ1-5 | many | NA | TRBV28 | CASSLGSNQPQHF | TGTGCCAGCAGTTTAGGTAGCAATCAGCCCCAGCATTTT
TRBJ1-3 | few | NA | TRBV20-1 | CSAPKPGAGNTIYF | TGCAGTGCTCCCAAACCGGGGGCTGGAAACACCATATATTTT
TRBJ2-5 | medium-sized | TRBD2 | TRBV2 | CASTRRAGGETQYF | TGTGCCAGCACCCGGAGGGCGGGAGGAGAGACCCAGTACTTC
TRBJ2-7 | NA | TRBD1 | TRBV30 | CAWSVLGPGQGGSEQYF | TGTGCCTGGAGTGTACTAGGCCCCGGACAGGGGGGGAGCGAGCAGTACTTC
TRBJ2-7 | medium-sized | NA | TRBV28 | CASSRSYEQYF | TGTGCCAGCAGTCGCTCCTACGAGCAGTACTTC
TRBJ2-3 | medium-sized | NA | TRBV7-3 | CASSLIHTDTQYF | TGTGCCAGCAGCTTAATACACACAGATACGCAGTATTTT
TRBJ2-5 | many | NA | TRBV10-2 | CASSDQDSLSETQYF | TGCGCCAGCAGTGACCAGGACAGTCTGTCAGAGACCCAGTACTTC
TRBJ1-1 | many | NA | TRBV6-6 | CAAVGPGDTEAFF | TGTGCCGCGGTTGGGCCGGGGGACACTGAAGCTTTCTTT
TRBJ2-7 | many | NA | TRBV4-2 | CASSQDQDYEQYF | TGTGCCAGCAGCCAAGATCAGGACTACGAGCAGTACTTC
TRBJ2-5 | large | TRBD2 | TRBV3-1 | CASSQDPLLWTSGIFETQYF | TGTGCCAGCAGCCAAGATCCCTTACTTTGGACTAGCGGGATCTTCGAGACCCAGTACTTC
TRBJ2-1 | many | NA | TRBV10-3 | CAISKESNEQFF | TGTGCCATCAGCAAGGAGAGCAATGAGCAGTTCTTC
TRBJ2-3 | few | TRBD2 | TRBV7-8 | CASSLGVAAGVWPDTQYF | TGTGCCAGCAGCTTAGGGGTTGCGGCGGGAGTGTGGCCCGATACGCAGTATTTT
TRBJ2-1 | medium-sized | NA | TRBV19 | CASSIGGIVNGNEQFF | TGTGCCAGTAGTATTGGGGGAATCGTCAACGGGAATGAGCAGTTCTTC
TRBJ2-7 | many | TRBD2 | TRBV4-2 | CASSQDHPNLAGNNEQYF | TGTGCCAGCAGCCAAGATCACCCAAACCTAGCGGGAAACAACGAGCAGTACTTC
TRBJ1-5 | many | TRBD1 | TRBV2 | CASSWGQGANQPQHF | TGTGCCAGCAGCTGGGGACAGGGGGCTAATCAGCCCCAGCATTTT
TRBJ1-1 | medium-sized | NA | TRBV6-6 | CASRWGGEAFF | TGTGCCAGCAGATGGGGAGGTGAAGCTTTCTTT